The 5 T cell receptor beta chains in this list originate from one sample, sequenced in a study of blood T cell repertoires in COVID-19. The data were produced by immunoSEQ multiplex PCR, yet TCRdb's version contains in-frame clones alone and is incomplete. The table lists about 56,000 clones, 82% of them singletons. The sequenced sample was peripheral blood. The receptors here all came from a woman of 80 years or more with acute or convalescent COVID-19.

The CDR3 nucleotides are TGTGCCAGCAAAGTGGATCCGGGAGCCGAGCAGTTCTTC. The encoded protein is CASKVDPGAEQFF. The V call is TRBV6-5, the J call TRBJ2-1, with D maybe TRBD2 (6 bases). This CDR3 contains 13 residues. Trimming removed 7 bases at V and 10 bases at J, with 17 bases between. Germline V gene sequence: CDR1 MNHEY, CDR2 SVGAGI.

The V call is TRBV5-5, the J call TRBJ1-4; D unresolved. Germline lookup yields CDR1 SGHKS and CDR2 YYEKEE (reference sequence). The CDR3 covers 15 residues. The germline V and J ends were trimmed by 3 bases and 0 bases, with 9 bases remaining between them. The CDR3 nucleotides read TGTGCCAGCAGCTCCTACAGTGCAACTAATGAAAAACTGTTTTTT. It encodes CASSSYSATNEKLFF. The full variable domain, with the rest looked up from reference TRBV5-5 and TRBJ1-4, is DAGVTQSPTHLIKTRGQQVTLRCSPISGHKSVSWYQQVLGQGPQFIFQYYEKEERGRGNFPDRFSARQFPNYSSELNVNALLLGDSALYLCASSSYSATNEKLFFGSGTQLSVL.

The chain combines TRBV24-1 with TRBJ1-2, with D perhaps TRBD1 (6 bases). Germline V gene data show CDR1 as KGHDR and CDR2 as SFDVKD. Trimming left V 12 bases short and J 1 base short, with 23 bases between. The CDR3 is 16 residues long. CDR3 DNA sequence: TGTGCCCCCAAATTTCAGGACAGACCTGATAACTATGGCTACACCTTC. This sequence encodes CAPKFQDRPDNYGYTF.

In its sample, this clone was seen once. The CDR3 spells CASSSLQGINEKLFF. DNA of the CDR3: TGTGCCAGCAGCTCTTTACAGGGGATTAATGAAAAACTGTTTTTT. The chain is built from TRBV7-6 and TRBJ1-4; 7 nucleotides agree with TRBD1. Germline V gene sequence: CDR1 SGHVS, CDR2 FNYEAQ. The ends lost 4 bases at V and 4 bases at J; junction bases unmatched: 6. The CDR3 spans 15 residues.

V gene TRBV28 combines with J gene TRBJ1-6; 7 bases line up with TRBD1. Germline V CDR1 and CDR2: MDHEN, SYDVKM. The CDR3 extends over 16 amino acids. The J segment lost 4 bases and the V segment lost 6 bases, leaving 9 bases of the junction unmatched. CDR3 sequence: CASSSAGGGYNSPLHF. CDR3 coding DNA: TGTGCCAGCAGCTCGGCAGGGGGTGGGTATAATTCACCCCTCCACTTT.